The 10 T cell receptor beta chains below all came from one sample that was sequenced in a study of blood T cell repertoires in COVID-19. The assay was immunoSEQ multiplex PCR, and TCRdb's table has in-frame clones only and misses some. The sample yields just over 250,000 clones, about 86% seen once. Input material: PBMCs or T cells enriched from blood (not recorded which). Source of these receptors: a man aged 25-45 years with acute COVID-19.

The CDR3 DNA sequence: TGCGCCAGCAGCCCTCGGGACAGGGGGCACGGGGAGCTGTTTTTT. Amino acids: CASSPRDRGHGELFF. This chain links TRBV4-1 with TRBJ2-2, with 12 bases that match TRBD1. After removal of 4 bases from V and 7 bases from J, the junction contained 4 bases not matched to a gene. CDR1 is MGHRA, CDR2 YSYEKL, per germline. The CDR3 has 15 amino acids.

V usage is TRBV4-1 and J usage is TRBJ1-1, with D possibly being TRBD1 (6 bases). This CDR3 comprises 11 residues. The germline V gene has CDR1 MGHRA and CDR2 YSYEKL. V lost 0 bases and J lost 10, with 6 bases in between. CDR3 amino acids: CASSQDRGAFF. The DNA of the CDR3 is TGCGCCAGCAGCCAAGACAGGGGAGCTTTCTTT.

V usage is TRBV19 and J usage is TRBJ1-2; D unresolved. The CDR3 totals 14 residues. Germline V gene sequence: CDR1 LNHDA, CDR2 SQIVND (reference sequence). The ends were cut back, 5 bases at V and 0 bases at J, with 10 bases in the middle. CDR3 nucleotides: TGTGCCAGTAGTCCCCGGACTTCTAACTATGGCTACACCTTC. This encodes CASSPRTSNYGYTF.

This clone showed up just once. The rearrangement uses TRBV21-1 and TRBJ2-3; the table's D call TRBD2 went unverified against the DNA. TRBV21-1 is a listed pseudogene. This CDR3 spans 15 amino acids. The CDR3 region is CARKATSGETDTQYF. As DNA, the CDR3 is TGTGCCCGGAAGGCGACTAGCGGTGAGACAGATACGCAGTATTTT.

This clone occurred a few times. The CDR3 DNA follows: TGCGCCAGCAGCCAAGAGGACAGAGGGGGCACTGAAGCTTTCTTT. Protein product: CASSQEDRGGTEAFF. The chain has TRBV4-1 and TRBJ1-1; weak D call: TRBD1 (6 bases). Germline CDR1 is MGHRA and CDR2 is YSYEKL. This CDR3 comprises 15 residues. V lost 0 bases, J lost 4 bases, and 12 bases lay in between.

This chain connects TRBV4-3 to TRBJ2-3; maybe TRBD1 (6 bases). CDR1 is LGHNA, CDR2 YSLEER, per germline. The V end lost 2 bases, the J end lost 0 bases, and 12 bases lay between the germline ends. The CDR3 runs to 16 residues. The CDR3 is CASSQYAGASTDTQYF. The CDR3 DNA reads TGCGCCAGCAGCCAATATGCAGGGGCTAGCACAGATACGCAGTATTTT.

Details on this clone: The junction does not match germline at one end; this may be a read error. This chain uses TRBV5-1 with TRBJ1-5; D is undetermined. Germline CDR1 and CDR2: SGHRS and YFSETQ. This CDR3 is 15 amino acids long. CDR3 loop: CASSLSPDSNQPQHF. Written as DNA, the CDR3 is TGTGCCAGCAGCTTGAGTCCAGATAGCAATCAGCCCCAGCATTTT.

This clone showed up just a few times. The chain recombines TRBV12-2 with TRBJ1-1; no check of the table's D call, TRBD1, against the DNA was made. TRBV12-2 is annotated as a pseudogene. The CDR3 contains 15 residues. The CDR3 loop reads CASRLSQGCDTEAFF. The DNA of the CDR3 is TGTGCAAGTCGCTTAAGTCAGGGGTGCGACACTGAAGCTTTCTTT.

This clone was counted ten times or more. This sample also contains other DNA sequences that code for the same CDR3. V usage is TRBV7-2 and J usage is TRBJ2-7, with D possibly TRBD2 on 5 matching bases. The germline V gene encodes CDR1 SGHTA and CDR2 FQGNSA. Trimming took off 1 base at V and 6 bases at J, with 10 bases between the two ends. The CDR3 contains 13 residues. The CDR3 DNA sequence: TGTGCCAGCAGCTTAGTAGCTGCGGGCGAGCAGTACGTC. Translating it yields CASSLVAAGEQYV.

This chain links TRBV5-8 with TRBJ2-7, with 7 bases identical to TRBD1. Per the germline V gene, CDR1 is SGHTS and CDR2 is YDEGEE. V was clipped by 1 base and J by 5 bases; unmatched bases: 15. The CDR3 consists of 17 residues. The CDR3 here is CASSLWRRRTGADEQYV. CDR3 DNA: TGTGCCAGCAGCTTGTGGCGCCGCCGCACAGGGGCAGACGAGCAGTACGTC.